These 20 T cell receptor beta chains originate from one sample sequenced in a study of CD8+ T cells in alopecia areata. Extraction of RNA preceded its reverse transcription into cDNA, which served as the sequencing template. The method was immunoSEQ multiplex PCR; TCRdb's version includes in-frame clones alone and lacks a portion of them. The sample lists over 120,000 clones, 40% to 65% seen once, with less than 1% in the top ten. The specimen was CD4+ T cells sorted from blood, collected at week 0. The receptors here all came from a human donor with alopecia areata.

The table lists this clone with a few counts. The chain is built from TRBV11-2 and TRBJ2-1; TRBD2 agrees at 10 bases. This CDR3 has 14 amino acids. V lost 4 bases and J lost 4; bases outside the gene matches: 1. Germline CDR1 SGHAT, CDR2 FQNNGV. The CDR3 region is CASSSLAGYNEQFF. CDR3 sequence (DNA): TGTGCCAGCAGCTCACTAGCGGGATACAATGAGCAGTTCTTC.

The chain employs TRBV4-3 and TRBJ1-1; tentative D call: TRBD1 (5 bases). The V gene lost 7 bases and the J gene lost 1 base, with 13 bases spanning the gap. This CDR3 contains 14 residues. Germline CDR1 LGHNA, CDR2 YSLEER. DNA of the CDR3: TGCGCCAGCACCCGGGGCCCGGGGAACACTGAAGCTTTCTTT. Amino acids: CASTRGPGNTEAFF.

This clone has more than one count but fewer than ten. The chain joins TRBV29-1 to TRBJ1-1; weak D call: TRBD1 (6 bases). This CDR3 is 13 amino acids long. V lost 5 bases to trimming and J lost 1 base, with 11 bases between them. Looked up from germline, CDR1 is SQVTM and CDR2 is ANQGSEA. CDR3: CSVRTDKNTEAFF. CDR3 nucleotides: TGCAGCGTTAGGACAGATAAGAACACTGAAGCTTTCTTT.

This clone has a handful of counts. The chain recombines TRBV30 with TRBJ2-5; D possibly corresponds to TRBD1 (5 bases). There are 12 residues in the CDR3. The ends were cut back, 5 bases at V and 1 base at J, with 8 bases in the middle. Germline CDR1 is GTSNPN and CDR2 is SVGIG (reference sequence). CDR3: CAWDRPQETQYF. The CDR3 bases are TGTGCCTGGGACAGACCCCAAGAGACCCAGTACTTC. Variable domain in full (rest from reference TRBV30 and TRBJ2-5): SQTIHQWPATLVQPVGSPLSLECTVEGTSNPNLYWYRQAAGRGLQLLFYSVGIGQISSEVPQNLSASRPQDRQFILSSKKLLLSDSGFYLCAWDRPQETQYFGPGTRLLVL.

The rearrangement uses TRBV29-1 and TRBJ2-2; 8 nucleotides align to TRBD2. Germline V gene data show CDR1 as SQVTM and CDR2 as ANQGSEA. This CDR3 spans 16 amino acids. V trimming: 5 bases; J trimming: 0 bases; junction bases outside the gene matches: 8. The CDR3 nucleotides are TGCAGCGTTTCGAATAGCGGGATACCGAACACCGGGGAGCTGTTTTTT. The encoded protein is CSVSNSGIPNTGELFF.

This chain connects TRBV29-1 to TRBJ2-1; 14 bases are a match to TRBD2. The germline V gene encodes CDR1 SQVTM and CDR2 ANQGSEA. The CDR3 is made up of 15 amino acids. The J segment lost 9 bases and the V segment lost 6 bases, leaving 10 bases of the junction unmatched. As DNA, the CDR3 is TGCAGCGTGGATAAGGGACTAGCGGGAGCGGGTGAGCAGTTCTTC. Protein: CSVDKGLAGAGEQFF.

The rearrangement links TRBV2 to TRBJ2-2; 9 positions match TRBD1. The V segment lost 6 bases and the J segment 5 bases; nucleotides outside the gene matches: 7. The CDR3 runs 15 residues. Per the germline V gene, CDR1 is SNHLY and CDR2 is FYNNEI. As DNA, the CDR3 is TGTGCCAGCAGGGCCGGGACAGGGTTTACCGGGGAGCTGTTTTTT. It is translated as CASRAGTGFTGELFF.

CDR3 DNA: TGTGCCACCAGCAGAGAGTGGGCAGGGGCTGGAAACACCATATATTTT. Its translation is CATSREWAGAGNTIYF. This chain uses TRBV15 with TRBJ1-3, with D perhaps TRBD1 (6 bases). There are 16 residues in the CDR3. Germline assignment: CDR1 LNHNV and CDR2 YYDKDF (reference sequence). V was shortened by 0 bases and J by 2 bases, with 11 bases between the two germline ends.

Notes on this clone: The sample holds other DNA sequences that translate to the same CDR3. The CDR3 DNA reads TGTGCCAGTAGGGTTGGGGATACGCAGTATTTT. Its translation is CASRVGDTQYF. This chain links TRBV19 with TRBJ2-3; D remains ambiguous. The V end lost 6 bases, the J end lost 6 bases, and 7 bases lay between the germline ends. The CDR3 has 11 amino acids. CDR1 LNHDA and CDR2 SQIVND come from the germline V gene (reference sequence). Combining the CDR3 with reference TRBV19 and TRBJ2-3 gives the whole variable domain DGGITQSPKYLFRKEGQNVTLSCEQNLNHDAMYWYRQDPGQGLRLIYYSQIVNDFQKGDIAEGYSVSREKKESFPLTVTSAQKNPTAFYLCASRVGDTQYFGPGTRLTVL.

This clone has more than one count but fewer than ten. This chain connects TRBV5-1 to TRBJ2-2; the D is unclear. CDR1 is SGHRS and CDR2 is YFSETQ in the germline V gene. The CDR3 runs to 12 residues. Between the trimmed V and J ends, which lost 4 bases and 7 bases, there was a span of 8 bases. Written as DNA, the CDR3 is TGCGCCAGCAGCCGCGACGGCGGGGAGCTGTTTTTT. The encoded protein is CASSRDGGELFF.

The V gene is TRBV19, the J gene TRBJ2-7; 10 positions agree with TRBD2. V dropped 9 bases and J dropped 4; count of bases not matched to a gene: 6. The CDR3 loop spans 13 amino acids. Germline-derived CDR1 and CDR2 are LNHDA and SQIVND (reference sequence). CDR3 nucleotide sequence: TGTGCCAGCAGCTGGACTAGCGGATACGAGCAGTACTTC. This sequence encodes CASSWTSGYEQYF.

The sample holds one count of this clone. The rearrangement joins TRBV11-2 to TRBJ2-2, with a weak D call TRBD2 (6 bases). Trimming left V 4 bases short and J 6 bases short, with 12 bases between. Germline V gives CDR1 SGHAT, CDR2 FQNNGV. This CDR3 has 14 amino acids. In DNA, the CDR3 is TGTGCCAGCAGCTCGCCGACTAGTCCCGGGGAGCTGTTTTTT. Encoded protein: CASSSPTSPGELFF.

The V gene is TRBV4-1, the J gene TRBJ2-3, with 7 bases identical to TRBD2. V shed 0 bases, J shed 4 bases, and the junction held 13 bases outside the gene matches. The CDR3 spans 18 residues. The germline gives CDR1 MGHRA, CDR2 YSYEKL. CDR3 amino acids: CASSQDRWEGGAADTQYF. CDR3 coding DNA: TGCGCCAGCAGCCAAGATCGTTGGGAGGGAGGAGCGGCAGATACGCAGTATTTT.

This clone was counted a single time. The V call is TRBV29-1, the J call TRBJ2-1; D is perhaps TRBD2 (5 bases). This CDR3 is 15 amino acids long. Germline loops: CDR1 SQVTM, CDR2 ANQGSEA. The germline V and J ends were trimmed by 5 bases and 7 bases, with 21 bases remaining between them. The CDR3 here is CSVRFGLQLANEQFF. In DNA, the CDR3 is TGCAGCGTTCGTTTCGGACTGCAACTGGCTAATGAGCAGTTCTTC.

This clone came up once. V gene TRBV29-1 combines with J gene TRBJ1-5; 8 nucleotides match TRBD1. Germline trimming cut 4 bases from V and 0 bases from J; bases unmatched to any gene: 2. The CDR3 extends over 14 amino acids. Germline CDR1 SQVTM, CDR2 ANQGSEA. The CDR3 loop is CSVADRGSNQPQHF. CDR3 bases: TGCAGCGTTGCAGACAGGGGTAGCAATCAGCCCCAGCATTTT.

The table lists this clone with a few counts. Germline and junction disagree at one end, which may indicate a read error. V and J are TRBV5-4 and TRBJ2-3; no firm D call. Germline CDR1 SGHNT, CDR2 YYREEE (reference sequence). The CDR3 runs 13 residues. CDR3 region: CASRLDRTDTQYF. The CDR3 DNA is TGTGCCAGCAGATTGGATCGGACAGATACGCAGTATTTT.

In this sample, this clone turned up a few times. In the same sample, other DNA sequences code for this CDR3. This rearrangement joins TRBV29-1 to TRBJ1-2; unclear D gene. Germline V lookup: CDR1 SQVTM, CDR2 ANQGSEA. Deletions cut 3 bases from V and 2 bases from J, with 10 bases between. The CDR3 runs to 13 residues. CDR3 DNA: TGCAGCGTTGACAAGGGTGGAAACTATGGCTACACCTTC. This gives the protein CSVDKGGNYGYTF.

This clone was counted between two and nine times. The V and J genes are TRBV27 and TRBJ2-7, with TRBD1 matching 11 bases. The germline V gene encodes CDR1 MNHEY and CDR2 SMNVEV (reference sequence). The CDR3 contains 18 residues. Trimming at V came to 0 bases and at J to 5 bases, leaving 12 bases not matched to a gene. The CDR3 here is CASSLSPLRGQGENEQYF. The DNA for the CDR3 is TGTGCCAGCAGTTTATCGCCCCTCCGGGGACAGGGGGAGAACGAGCAGTACTTC.

The chain employs TRBV7-3 and TRBJ2-2; D unresolved. The CDR3 covers 15 residues. V lost 2 bases to trimming and J lost 1 base, with 8 bases between them. Germline CDR1 SGHTA, CDR2 FQGTGA. CDR3 sequence reads: CASSLGPGNTGELFF. The CDR3 bases are TGTGCCAGCAGCTTAGGACCGGGGAACACCGGGGAGCTGTTTTTT.

This clone was found a few times. The rearrangement joins TRBV29-1 to TRBJ1-1, with 7 nucleotides matching TRBD1. Trimming took 7 bases from V and 5 from J; bases not matched to a gene: 7. This CDR3 spans 12 amino acids. The germline gives CDR1 SQVTM, CDR2 ANQGSEA. The CDR3 spells CSGTQGGTEAFF. For the CDR3, the DNA is TGCAGCGGGACCCAGGGGGGGACTGAAGCTTTCTTT.